The rows below give T cell receptor beta chains drawn from one sample of a study of CD8 T cells in ankylosing spondylitis. Each CDR3 protein is one row after TCRdb ran MiXCR on the 5' RACE reads. The table has 750,000 to 850,000 distinct CDR3 sequences, approximately 12% seen once. Sequencing used blood, either unsorted or a sorted T cell fraction (not recorded which). These receptors were obtained from a male donor with ankylosing spondylitis. Both conserved end residues are part of each CDR3. The D gene is left open where the match is weak. The size field is filled for only some rows; it gives once, few, many or a size class.

many	TRBD1	TRBJ1-2	TRBV29-1	CSATGQGSASNYGYTF	TGCAGCGCAACCGGACAGGGGTCCGCAAGTAACTATGGCTACACCTTC
few	TRBD2	TRBJ2-7	TRBV20-1	CSALRLANEQYF	TGCAGTGCCCTTAGACTAGCTAACGAGCAGTACTTC
many	TRBD2	TRBJ2-1	TRBV4-3	CASSQVGEGRNEQFF	TGCGCCAGCAGCCAAGTGGGGGAGGGGAGGAATGAGCAGTTCTTC
few	NA	TRBJ2-3	TRBV21-1	CASSPEGRISTDTQYF	TGTGCCAGCAGCCCTGAGGGACGAATTAGCACAGATACGCAGTATTTT
few	TRBD1	TRBJ1-2	TRBV29-1	CSVDPWAGGYGYTF	TGCAGCGTTGATCCGTGGGCAGGGGGCTATGGCTACACCTTC
many	TRBD1	TRBJ2-3	TRBV7-2	CASSSRDRGRDTQYF	TGTGCCAGCAGCTCCCGGGACAGGGGGCGAGATACGCAGTATTTT
few	NA	TRBJ2-7	TRBV10-3	CAISESVDGSGYEQYF	TGTGCCATCAGTGAGTCAGTGGACGGGAGCGGATACGAGCAGTACTTC
NA	TRBD2	TRBJ2-7	TRBV10-2	CASSESSGIGEQYF	TGCGCCAGCAGTGAGTCTAGCGGGATTGGGGAGCAGTACTTC
NA	NA	TRBJ1-2	TRBV2	CASSRRTGGTGYGYTF	TGTGCCAGCAGTCGCCGAACAGGTGGAACGGGGTATGGCTACACCTTC
few	NA	TRBJ2-5	TRBV12-3/TRBV12-4	CASTRGHNQETQYF	TGTGCCAGCACCAGAGGACACAACCAAGAGACCCAGTACTTC
once	TRBD1	TRBJ1-2	TRBV20-1	CSATRDRGYGGYTF	TGCAGTGCCACTCGAGACAGGGGATACGGGGGCTACACCTTC
many	TRBD1	TRBJ2-1	TRBV29-1	CSVPSWGQLSYNEQFF	TGCAGCGTTCCGTCTTGGGGACAGCTTTCTTACAATGAGCAGTTCTTC
few	NA	TRBJ2-7	TRBV5-5	CASSPSIDGNYEQYF	TGTGCCAGCAGCCCCAGCATCGACGGGAACTACGAGCAGTACTTC
many	NA	TRBJ1-5	TRBV7-2	CASSLALARGNQPQHF	TGTGCCAGCAGCTTAGCGCTGGCCAGGGGCAATCAGCCCCAGCATTTT
many	TRBD2	TRBJ2-3	TRBV4-3	CASSQGVSGVSSTDTQYF	TGCGCCAGCAGCCAAGGGGTGAGCGGGGTATCTAGCACAGATACGCAGTATTTT
many	NA	TRBJ2-3	TRBV5-5	CASSLATPDTQYF	TGTGCCAGCAGCTTGGCCACCCCAGATACGCAGTATTTT
few	TRBD2	TRBJ2-7	TRBV20-1	CSAAGTTSNEQYF	TGCAGTGCAGCCGGGACTACAAGTAACGAGCAGTACTTC
many	TRBD2	TRBJ2-1	TRBV20-1	CSAHSPTSGRPNEQFF	TGCAGTGCTCACTCCCCGACTAGCGGGAGACCGAATGAGCAGTTCTTC
NA	NA	TRBJ2-1	TRBV20-1	CSAPRRAGTPYNEQFF	TGCAGTGCTCCGCGGCGAGCCGGAACCCCCTACAATGAGCAGTTCTTC
NA	NA	TRBJ1-1	TRBV20-1	CSASPGSNTEAFF	TGCAGTGCGAGCCCGGGCTCGAACACTGAAGCTTTCTTT
NA	NA	TRBJ1-6	TRBV5-1	CASKGRDNSPLHF	TGCGCCAGCAAAGGACGGGATAATTCACCCCTCCACTTT
few	NA	TRBJ1-1	TRBV6-1	CASSIRTVNTEAFF	TGTGCCAGCAGCATAAGGACAGTTAACACTGAAGCTTTCTTT
few	TRBD2	TRBJ2-5	TRBV20-1	CSAIPAGGRETQYF	TGCAGTGCTATTCCAGCGGGAGGACGGGAGACCCAGTACTTC
many	TRBD2	TRBJ2-7	TRBV29-1	CSVEEREGYEQYF	TGCAGCGTTGAAGAGCGGGAGGGGTACGAGCAGTACTTC
NA	NA	TRBJ2-3	TRBV20-1	CSARDGGRQDTQYF	TGCAGTGCTAGAGATGGGGGCCGCCAGGATACGCAGTATTTT
NA	NA	TRBJ2-7	TRBV28	CASSRGGTAPEQYF	TGTGCCAGCAGCCGAGGAGGGACAGCCCCCGAGCAGTACTTC
few	TRBD1	TRBJ2-7	TRBV7-9	CASSSPRDSYEQYF	TGTGCCAGCAGCTCTCCCCGGGACAGCTACGAGCAGTACTTC
NA	NA	TRBJ2-7	TRBV20-1	CSASGDGEQYF	TGCAGTGCTAGCGGGGACGGGGAGCAGTACTTC
NA	NA	TRBJ1-1	TRBV7-2	CASKMGGMDTEAFF	TGTGCCAGCAAGATGGGGGGCATGGACACTGAAGCTTTCTTT
few	TRBD1	TRBJ1-5	TRBV20-1	CSARVGGTDNQPQHF	TGCAGTGCTAGAGTCGGTGGGACAGACAATCAGCCCCAGCATTTT
few	NA	TRBJ1-6	TRBV27	CASSLQGTFTHNSPLHF	TGTGCCAGCAGTTTACAGGGAACGTTTACCCATAATTCACCCCTCCACTTT
NA	NA	TRBJ2-7	TRBV27	CASSSTLSSYEQYF	TGTGCCAGCAGTTCAACACTCAGCTCCTACGAGCAGTACTTC
NA	NA	TRBJ1-4	TRBV4-2	CASSRRGRDNEKLFF	TGTGCCAGCAGCCGAAGGGGTAGGGATAATGAAAAACTGTTTTTT
NA	NA	TRBJ2-3	TRBV5-5	CASSGSTPRTDTQYF	TGTGCCAGCAGCGGAAGTACCCCCCGCACAGATACGCAGTATTTT
few	TRBD1	TRBJ2-1	TRBV20-1	CSATRDRAKNEQFF	TGCAGTGCTACCCGGGACAGGGCAAAAAATGAGCAGTTCTTC
few	NA	TRBJ1-1	TRBV20-1	CSAREILIRAYTEAFF	TGCAGTGCTAGAGAAATATTGATCAGGGCTTACACTGAAGCTTTCTTT
NA	TRBD1	TRBJ2-2	TRBV4-3	CASSQDRQGIGELFF	TGCGCCAGCAGCCAAGACAGACAGGGAATCGGGGAGCTGTTTTTT
NA	TRBD1	TRBJ2-7	TRBV28	CASSTLQGARNEQYF	TGTGCCAGCAGTACACTTCAGGGGGCGCGGAACGAGCAGTACTTC
few	NA	TRBJ2-1	TRBV7-2	CASSFRTDNEQFF	TGTGCCAGCAGCTTCCGGACAGACAATGAGCAGTTCTTC
many	TRBD1	TRBJ1-4	TRBV20-1	CSARSPGTGSEKLFF	TGCAGTGCTAGAAGTCCCGGGACAGGGAGTGAAAAACTGTTTTTT
NA	TRBD1	TRBJ1-1	TRBV7-2	CASSSRTGVRFTEAFF	TGTGCCAGCAGCTCCCGGACAGGGGTGCGTTTCACTGAAGCTTTCTTT
few	TRBD1	TRBJ1-2	TRBV20-1	CSARPPLTGNYGYTF	TGCAGTGCTAGGCCGCCTTTGACAGGGAACTATGGCTACACCTTC
NA	NA	TRBJ1-5	TRBV20-1	CSARDGGYSNQPQHF	TGCAGTGCTAGGGATGGAGGTTATAGCAATCAGCCCCAGCATTTT
many	NA	TRBJ2-1	TRBV7-3	CASSLSLWDEQFF	TGTGCCAGCAGCCTGTCTTTGTGGGATGAGCAGTTCTTC
few	NA	TRBJ1-1	TRBV12-3/TRBV12-4	CASSPGVGRAFF	TGTGCCAGCAGTCCAGGGGTAGGAAGGGCTTTCTTT